This T cell receptor (beta chain) emerged from a study of T cells expressing NK-cell markers. Across the study: In the group of eight sequenced donors, seven were HCMV-seropositive and one was seronegative.

TCRdb reprocessed the 5' RACE reads and keeps a single row for each CDR3 protein, giving no DNA. This sample's table reports over 150,000 distinct CDR3 sequences. Per the germline V gene, CDR1 is SGDLS and CDR2 is YYNGEE. The CDR3 extends over 16 amino acids. The rearrangement uses TRBV9 and TRBJ2-3; TCRdb's D call, TRBD1, is unchecked because there is no DNA. This clonotype was sampled from a woman in her 50s in good health. Sequencing input: blood T cells: a sorted CD56 or NKG2C T cell subset, CD4+ or CD8+ T cells, or bulk PBMC T cells (not recorded which). The CDR3 sequence: CASSPVIQADTDTQYF.